Shown below are 10 T cell receptor beta chains from a single sample sequenced in a study of blood T cell repertoires in COVID-19. Profiling relied on immunoSEQ multiplex PCR, and the TCRdb table lists in-frame clones only, not all of them. The table includes roughly 150,000 clones, roughly 90% detected once. Input material: peripheral blood. The receptors originated from a man aged 60 to 69 with active or convalescent COVID-19.

The genes are TRBV29-1 and TRBJ2-3; TRBD1 aligns across 7 bases. This CDR3 is built from 13 residues. The germline gives CDR1 SQVTM, CDR2 ANQGSEA. The V and J ends lost 6 bases and 4 bases, in that order; junction bases with no gene match: 7. In DNA, the CDR3 is TGCAGCGTAGCGACAAGGGGGCCAGATACGCAGTATTTT. This sequence encodes CSVATRGPDTQYF.

This clone showed up just once. This chain uses TRBV10-3 with TRBJ2-5; D is ambiguous. The CDR3 loop spans 13 amino acids. The germline gives CDR1 ENHRY, CDR2 SYGVKD. V was trimmed by 3 bases and J by 0 bases, leaving 5 bases between them. The chain's CDR3 is CAISETDQETQYF. The CDR3 bases are TGTGCCATCAGTGAAACGGACCAAGAGACCCAGTACTTC.

The rearrangement joins TRBV4-3 to TRBJ1-5; maybe TRBD1 (5 bases). The CDR3 is 14 residues long. Germline lookup yields CDR1 LGHNA and CDR2 YSLEER. Trimming took off 0 bases at V and 7 bases at J, with 10 bases between the two ends. CDR3 DNA sequence: TGCGCCAGCAGCCAAGATAGGGGCCGACAGCCCCAGCATTTT. Translated: CASSQDRGRQPQHF.

This clone came up a few times. CDR3 protein: CASSFRESSEQYF. The CDR3 DNA is TGTGCCAGCAGTTTTAGGGAGTCTAGCGAGCAGTACTTC. The chain has TRBV12-3 or TRBV12-4 and TRBJ2-7; tentatively, D is TRBD2 (5 bases). The CDR3 loop spans 13 amino acids. The V end was cut by 3 bases, the J end by 6 bases, with 12 bases between.

This chain links TRBV5-1 with TRBJ1-3, with 7 bases lining up with TRBD1. V dropped 8 bases and J dropped 2; count of bases not matched to a gene: 10. Germline loops: CDR1 SGHRS, CDR2 YFSETQ. The CDR3 is 15 amino acids. CDR3 in DNA: TGCGCCAGTACCTCAGAGGGGGCGCCTGGAAACACCATATATTTT. This codes for CASTSEGAPGNTIYF. The variable domain in full, completed from reference TRBV5-1 and TRBJ1-3, reads KAGVTQTPRYLIKTRGQQVTLSCSPISGHRSVSWYQQTPGQGLQFLFEYFSETQRNKGNFPGRFSGRQFSNSRSEMNVSTLELGDSALYLCASTSEGAPGNTIYFGEGSWLTVV.

CDR3 in amino acids: CASSGGQVATNEKLFF. CDR3 in DNA: TGCGCCAGCAGCGGGGGACAGGTCGCAACTAATGAAAAACTGTTTTTT. V usage is TRBV5-1 and J usage is TRBJ1-4, with 8 bases matching TRBD1. From germline, CDR1 is SGHRS and CDR2 YFSETQ. The CDR3 length is 16 residues. V gave up 4 bases and J gave up 0 bases; unmatched junction bases: 5.

The rearrangement links TRBV30 to TRBJ1-2, with D perhaps TRBD1 (6 bases). V was pared by 4 bases and J by 1 base, with 22 bases between. CDR1 and CDR2 (germline): GTSNPN, SVGIG (reference sequence). The CDR3 length is 17 residues. The CDR3 sequence is CAWNPTGVLYINYGYTF. In DNA form, the CDR3 reads TGTGCCTGGAACCCGACAGGCGTGCTTTATATTAACTATGGCTACACCTTC. Supplemented by reference TRBV30 and TRBJ1-2, the full variable domain reads SQTIHQWPATLVQPVGSPLSLECTVEGTSNPNLYWYRQAAGRGLQLLFYSVGIGQISSEVPQNLSASRPQDRQFILSSKKLLLSDSGFYLCAWNPTGVLYINYGYTFGSGTRLTVV.

The rearrangement joins TRBV13 to TRBJ2-5, with 7 positions matching TRBD2. CDR1 PRHDT and CDR2 FYEKMQ come from the germline V gene (reference sequence). The CDR3 runs to 15 residues. J lost 2 bases, V lost 3 bases, and 6 bases had no gene match. CDR3 DNA: TGTGCCAGCAGCTTGAGGCTAGCGGATCAAGAGACCCAGTACTTC. Protein product: CASSLRLADQETQYF. Full variable domain (rest looked up from reference TRBV13 and TRBJ2-5): AAGVIQSPRHLIKEKRETATLKCYPIPRHDTVYWYQQGPGQDPQFLISFYEKMQSDKGSIPDRFSAQQFSDYHSELNMSSLELGDSALYFCASSLRLADQETQYFGPGTRLLVL.

This chain connects TRBV19 to TRBJ1-1; TRBD1 matches at 10 bases. The CDR3 spans 13 residues. J lost 9 bases, V lost 1 base, and 2 bases had no gene match. Germline-derived CDR1 and CDR2 are LNHDA and SQIVND (reference sequence). This CDR3 reads CASSIVGQGKAFF. CDR3 DNA: TGTGCCAGTAGTATAGTGGGACAGGGGAAAGCTTTCTTT.

The chain couples TRBV18 to TRBJ1-6; unclear D gene. The CDR3 is made up of 17 amino acids. Trimming removed 2 bases at V and 0 bases at J, with 11 bases between. The germline V gene encodes CDR1 KGHSH and CDR2 LQKENI. The CDR3 DNA is TGTGCCAGCTCACCAAGAGTTCCGAGCTCCTATAATTCACCCCTCCACTTT. It specifies CASSPRVPSSYNSPLHF.